This TCR beta chain appears in the sequencing data of a study of shared clonotypes between healthy human individuals. Trimming shortened V by 2 bases and J by 4 bases, and 2 bases separated the two germline ends. The length of the CDR3 is 11 residues. Germline CDR1 reads MGHRA; CDR2 reads YSYEKL. Produced via immunoSEQ multiplex PCR; TCRdb's table is partial and in-frame only. This sample has about 2 million clones, with approximately 94% found just once. Naive CD8 cells comprised CD45RO-negative, CCR7-positively selected cells, excluding terminally differentiated effector memory CD45RA+ cells. This clone appeared a single time. Different DNA sequences within this sample yield the same CDR3.

The rearrangement joins TRBV4-1 to TRBJ2-5; D gene unclear. Sequences were obtained from naive CD8+ T cells sorted from blood. The TCR sequence derives from a man in his late teens or twenties in good health. The CDR3 DNA is TGCGCCAGCAGCCAAACAGAGACCCAGTACTTC. Amino acids: CASSQTETQYF.